Listed below are T cell receptor beta chains from one sample, sequenced in a study of response to subunit inactivated influenza vaccine. A single record per CDR3 protein comes from TCRdb applying MiXCR to the RT-PCR reads. Of approximately 500,000 distinct CDR3 sequences in the sample, roughly 15% were seen once. Specimen: PBMCs from blood, collected roughly 12 days after vaccination. Receptors were obtained from a man aged 50 to 59 who received an inactivated influenza vaccine. CDR3s include the opening cysteine and the closing phenylalanine or tryptophan. D genes are given only for firm matches. Rows may omit the clone size; those that give it use once, few, many or a size class.

j_call d_call v_call clone_size cdr3_nt cdr3_aa
TRBJ2-5 - TRBV10-3 few TGTGCCATCAGTGAGTCTTCGGGTGGGCAAGAGACCCAGTACTTC CAISESSGGQETQYF
TRBJ1-5 - TRBV6-1 - TGTGCTACCTCTTTACAGTATAGCAATCAGCCCCAGCATTTT CATSLQYSNQPQHF
TRBJ2-5 - TRBV28 many TGTGCCAGCAGTTTATACCCGGGCGGCCAAGAGACCCAGTACTTC CASSLYPGGQETQYF
TRBJ2-5 - TRBV20-1 few TGCAGTGCTAGAGATGGGGAGGAAATGGAGACCCAGTACTTC CSARDGEEMETQYF
TRBJ2-7 - TRBV20-1 - TGCAGTGCCCCTTGGTTGGAGGACGGGTACGAGCAGTACTTC CSAPWLEDGYEQYF
TRBJ2-3 - TRBV12-3/TRBV12-4 - TGTGCCAGCAGTGTACGGCGGGATACGCAGTATTTT CASSVRRDTQYF
TRBJ2-5 TRBD2 TRBV10-1 - TGCGCCAGCAATTCCGGGACTAGCGGGGACTCAACCCAGTACTTC CASNSGTSGDSTQYF
TRBJ1-4 TRBD1 TRBV4-1 - TGCGCCAGCAGCCAACACAGGGGGCGAAATGGGGCAACTAATGAAAAACTGTTTTTT CASSQHRGRNGATNEKLFF
TRBJ2-1 TRBD2 TRBV5-1 - TGCGCCAGCAGCTCGCGGACTAGCGGGAGATCCAATGAGCAGTTCTTC CASSSRTSGRSNEQFF
TRBJ2-7 - TRBV5-5 many TGTGCCAGCAGCTCGACGCGGACAGTCTCCTACGAGCAGTACTTC CASSSTRTVSYEQYF
TRBJ1-1 TRBD1 TRBV5-1 few TGCGCCAGCAGCTACGCCGGGACAGGGACTGAAGCTTTCTTT CASSYAGTGTEAFF
TRBJ1-1 - TRBV11-2 - TGTGCCAGCAGGCCACGGAATCTGCGCAAAACTGAAGCTTTCTTT CASRPRNLRKTEAFF
TRBJ2-1 TRBD2 TRBV28 few TGTGCCACTAAAGGTCGTGGGAGGGCCTTTGAGCAGTTCTTC CATKGRGRAFEQFF
TRBJ2-7 - TRBV3-1 few TGTGCCAGCAGCCGCGTACAGGGTTACGAGCAGTACTTC CASSRVQGYEQYF
TRBJ2-1 TRBD2 TRBV12-3/TRBV12-4 few TGTGCCAGCAGACTAGCGGGGGTCTACAATGAGCAGTTCTTC CASRLAGVYNEQFF
TRBJ2-5 - TRBV7-9 few TGTGCCAGCAGCTCTTTCTCCCGGGAGGAGACCCAGTACTTC CASSSFSREETQYF
TRBJ1-3 - TRBV12-3/TRBV12-4 - TGTGCCAGCAGTTCACAATCTCTGTCTGGAAACACCATATATTTT CASSSQSLSGNTIYF